A single sample gave rise to the 16 T cell receptor beta chains below, sequenced in a study of shared clonotypes between healthy human individuals (TCRdb year 2020). Preparation of the library involved the immunoSEQ multiplex PCR assay. This immuneACCESS table, as held by TCRdb, lists in-frame sequences with V and J called but not all clones. Of the missing ones, under half trace to an unresolved V gene in checked studies; the others have no known cause. This sample holds about 1 million clones; under 80% were observed only once. Of the sample, about 1.5% is held by the ten largest clones. The sequencing sample was made of memory CD4+ T cells sorted from blood. The cell subset or site label corresponds to: CD45RA-negative fraction. These receptors were collected from a man aged 18-30 years in good health.

This chain uses TRBV19 with TRBJ1-1; TRBD1 might be the D (6 bases). V was shortened by 3 bases and J by 1 base, with 12 bases between the two germline ends. This CDR3 is built from 15 residues. Germline V gene sequence: CDR1 LNHDA, CDR2 SQIVND (reference sequence). DNA for the CDR3: TGTGCCAGTAGTATTCCTACAGGGCCGAACACTGAAGCTTTCTTT. Protein: CASSIPTGPNTEAFF.

J is TRBJ1-4 and V is TRBV6-6; 12 bases fit TRBD1. CDR3 length: 16 residues. V was pared by 6 bases and J by 8 bases, with 10 bases of the junction left unmatched. CDR1 and CDR2 from the germline V gene are MNHNY and SVGAGI (reference sequence). CDR3 sequence (DNA): TGTGCCAGCAGCCGGGGACAGGGGGCGTCCGGGGAAAAACTGTTTTTT. Translated: CASSRGQGASGEKLFF.

This chain uses TRBV5-1 with TRBJ2-1; D remains unclear. This CDR3 has 16 amino acids. V lost 1 base and J 0 bases, leaving 11 bases between the germline ends. Looked up from germline, CDR1 is SGHRS and CDR2 is YFSETQ. Here the CDR3 DNA reads TGCGCCAGCAGCTTGTTGCCCGTTGACTCCTACAATGAGCAGTTCTTC. The encoded protein is CASSLLPVDSYNEQFF.

This clone showed up just a few times. The gene calls are TRBV7-9 and TRBJ1-2, with 7 nucleotides matching TRBD1. Germline V gene data show CDR1 as SEHNR and CDR2 as FQNEAQ (reference sequence). This CDR3 has 15 amino acids. V lost 5 bases and J lost 6; bases outside the gene matches: 12. The CDR3 loop reads CASSHPGRDRDGYTF. The CDR3 DNA reads as TGTGCCAGCAGCCACCCGGGGCGGGACAGAGATGGCTACACCTTC.

V usage is TRBV2 and J usage is TRBJ2-7; D is perhaps TRBD1 or TRBD2 (6 bases each). Germline assignment: CDR1 SNHLY and CDR2 FYNNEI. The length of the CDR3 is 15 residues. Trimming removed 5 bases at V and 0 bases at J, with 14 bases between. The CDR3: CASSWGRDGSYEQYF. Written as DNA, the CDR3 is TGTGCCAGCAGTTGGGGGCGGGATGGCTCCTACGAGCAGTACTTC.

The V and J genes are TRBV6-5 and TRBJ2-3; D perhaps matches TRBD1 (6 bases). CDR1 and CDR2 (germline): MNHEY, SVGAGI. This CDR3 has 15 residues. The V gene lost 4 bases and the J gene lost 1 base, with 12 bases spanning the gap. The DNA of the CDR3 is TGTGCCAGCAGTTCCCAGACAGGACGCACAGATACGCAGTATTTT. It translates to CASSSQTGRTDTQYF.

This chain connects TRBV5-4 to TRBJ2-5; a possible D gene is TRBD1 (6 bases). Germline lookup yields CDR1 SGHNT and CDR2 YYREEE (reference sequence). The CDR3 spans 14 residues. The V end was cut by 3 bases, the J end by 2 bases, with 11 bases between. CDR3 region: CASSSTGRQETQYF. CDR3 sequence (DNA): TGTGCCAGCAGCTCCACAGGGCGGCAAGAGACCCAGTACTTC.

The rearrangement links TRBV6-5 to TRBJ1-1; 8 nucleotides align to TRBD1. Trimming cost V 6 bases and J 6 bases; bases outside gene matches: 6. The length of the CDR3 is 13 residues. The germline V gene has CDR1 MNHEY and CDR2 SVGAGI. The CDR3 DNA reads TGTGCCAGCAGAACAGGGGGGGTCGCTGAAGCTTTCTTT. Protein product: CASRTGGVAEAFF.

The chain joins TRBV7-2 to TRBJ2-7; 9 bases are a match to TRBD2. The V and J ends lost 5 bases and 7 bases, in that order; junction bases with no gene match: 21. The CDR3 loop spans 18 amino acids. CDR1 and CDR2 from the germline V gene are SGHTA and FQGNSA. The CDR3 DNA sequence: TGTGCCAGCAGCCCCCGCCCCGCGGCGCGGGAGGGCCTCAGGGAGCAGTACTTC. It codes for CASSPRPAAREGLREQYF.

The chain couples TRBV18 to TRBJ2-2; possible D gene TRBD2, 6 bases. The germline CDR1 and CDR2 sequences are KGHSH and LQKENI. Trimming took 8 bases from V and 6 from J, leaving 16 bases between them. The CDR3 sequence is 14 residues long. The chain's CDR3 is CASQPILAPGELFF. In DNA, the CDR3 is TGTGCCAGCCAACCTATACTAGCTCCCGGGGAGCTGTTTTTT. The complete variable domain, with remaining parts taken from reference TRBV18 and TRBJ2-2, reads NAGVMQNPRHLVRRRGQEARLRCSPMKGHSHVYWYRQLPEEGLKFMVYLQKENIIDESGMPKERFSAEFPKEGPSILRIQQVVRGDSAAYFCASQPILAPGELFFGEGSRLTVL.

This rearrangement joins TRBV6-5 to TRBJ2-2; D assignment may be TRBD1 or TRBD2 (5 bases each). CDR1 MNHEY and CDR2 SVGAGI come from the germline V gene. The CDR3 runs to 14 residues. V was cut by 6 bases and J by 10 bases, with 18 bases left in between. CDR3 region: CASRTNPGAEELFF. The CDR3, as DNA: TGTGCCAGCAGAACCAATCCCGGGGCCGAGGAGCTGTTTTTT.

CDR3 in amino acids: CASSQGKKGTDTQYF. Here the CDR3 DNA reads TGTGCCAGCAGCCAGGGGAAGAAAGGAACAGATACGCAGTATTTT. This chain joins TRBV28 and TRBJ2-3; perhaps TRBD1 as D (6 bases). Germline loops: CDR1 MDHEN, CDR2 SYDVKM. The CDR3 spans 15 residues. Between the trimmed V and J ends, which lost 6 bases and 3 bases, there was a span of 16 bases. The full variable domain, in which reference TRBV28 and TRBJ2-3 provide the parts outside the CDR3, is DVKVTQSSRYLVKRTGEKVFLECVQDMDHENMFWYRQDPGLGLRLIYFSYDVKMKEKGDIPEGYSVSREKKERFSLILESASTNQTSMYLCASSQGKKGTDTQYFGPGTRLTVL.

This chain's CDR3 is CASSKGLAGSGDTQYF. CDR3 sequence (DNA): TGTGCCAGTAGTAAGGGACTAGCGGGTAGCGGGGATACGCAGTATTTT. V gene TRBV19 combines with J gene TRBJ2-3; 12 bases agree with TRBD2. Per germline, CDR1 LNHDA and CDR2 SQIVND (reference sequence). J gave up 6 bases and V 4 bases, and 8 bases lay outside the gene matches. The CDR3 runs 16 residues. The full variable domain, completed using reference TRBV19 and TRBJ2-3, is DGGITQSPKYLFRKEGQNVTLSCEQNLNHDAMYWYRQDPGQGLRLIYYSQIVNDFQKGDIAEGYSVSREKKESFPLTVTSAQKNPTAFYLCASSKGLAGSGDTQYFGPGTRLTVL.

Comments on this clone: Germline and junction disagree at one end, which may indicate a read error. J is TRBJ2-1 and V is TRBV4-2; the D is unclear. Germline V lookup: CDR1 LGHNA, CDR2 YNFKEQ. This CDR3 is 15 amino acids long. The chain's CDR3 is CASSPQQSSYNGQFF. CDR3 nucleotide sequence: TGTGCCAGCAGCCCCCAGCAGAGCTCCTACAATGGGCAGTTCTTC.

Only one count was recorded for this clone. As DNA, the CDR3 is TGTGCCAGCAGCTCCGATCGGTGGCAGTCAACCTATGGCTACACCTTC. This gives the protein CASSSDRWQSTYGYTF. The chain couples TRBV7-2 to TRBJ1-2; D remains ambiguous. Germline V lookup: CDR1 SGHTA, CDR2 FQGNSA. The length of the CDR3 is 16 residues. The V end was cut by 4 bases, the J end by 4 bases, with 19 bases between.

The chain employs TRBV9 and TRBJ1-2; TRBD1 is a possible D gene (5 bases). CDR1 is SGDLS, CDR2 YYNGEE, per germline. V was cut by 3 bases and J by 6 bases, with 18 bases left in between. The CDR3 contains 15 residues. CDR3 sequence: CASSAHVGSRDGYTF. In DNA form, the CDR3 reads TGTGCCAGCAGCGCACACGTGGGGTCCAGGGATGGCTACACCTTC. Based on the CDR3 plus reference TRBV9 and TRBJ1-2, the full variable domain is DSGVTQTPKHLITATGQRVTLRCSPRSGDLSVYWYQQSLDQGLQFLIQYYNGEERAKGNILERFSAQQFPDLHSELNLSSLELGDSALYFCASSAHVGSRDGYTFGSGTRLTVV.